This TCR beta chain was observed in a study of immune evolution from preneoplasia to lung adenocarcinoma. Only in-frame clones appear in the TCRdb table, and some are missing; sequencing was by immunoSEQ multiplex PCR. The sample lists 6,000 to 8,000 clones; just under 75% were seen once. Study-wide findings and caveats: Highest clonality occurred in KRAS-mutant, not EGFR-mutant or double wild-type, nodules. Clonality was highest in normal lung, lower in later-stage lesions apparently.

To note about this clone: The antigen remains undetermined.

The receptor comes from an older donor with lung adenocarcinoma. Some clones in this sample may be carry-over from other donors' samples. The specimen was FFPE lung adenocarcinoma in situ tissue.

The CDR3 DNA reads as TGTGCCAGCAGTTTACCGAACCGGGACAGAAGAAGGTCACCCCTCCACTTT. Translated, it gives CASSLPNRDRRRSPLHF. The V gene is TRBV27, the J gene TRBJ1-6, with TRBD1 matching 7 bases. V shed 2 bases, J shed 10 bases, and the junction held 14 bases outside the gene matches. The germline gives CDR1 MNHEY, CDR2 SMNVEV (reference sequence). This CDR3 has 17 amino acids.